This T cell receptor beta chain was recorded in a study of cytomegalovirus exposure and HLA in healthy donors. Study-wide results and caveats: While the bulk of TCR sequences proved rare, some public TCRs turned up in many donors. Reportedly, HLA-A and HLA-B alleles of most subjects were accurately predicted from TCR beta.

The germline gives CDR1 LNHDA, CDR2 SQIVND (reference sequence). CDR3 length: 12 residues. V gave up 6 bases and J gave up 7 bases, with 12 bases separating them. Researchers ran the PCR with 60 Vbeta and 13 Jbeta primers. The data were produced by immunoSEQ multiplex PCR, yet TCRdb's version contains in-frame clones alone and is incomplete. In the table there are around 140,000 clones, approximately 79% of which are singletons. A single count supports this clone. Its specificity is not known. While unrecorded immune exposures were likely, the donors were nominally healthy when sampled. The TCR was taken from a male donor in good health and CMV-seronegative. J is TRBJ1-2 and V is TRBV19, with D possibly TRBD1 on 5 matching bases. The sequencing input was PBMCs. The DNA of the CDR3 is TGTGCCAGTAGACTGGGGCTCGGTGGCTACACCTTC. As protein: CASRLGLGGYTF. Supplemented by reference TRBV19 and TRBJ1-2, the full variable domain reads DGGITQSPKYLFRKEGQNVTLSCEQNLNHDAMYWYRQDPGQGLRLIYYSQIVNDFQKGDIAEGYSVSREKKESFPLTVTSAQKNPTAFYLCASRLGLGGYTFGSGTRLTVV.